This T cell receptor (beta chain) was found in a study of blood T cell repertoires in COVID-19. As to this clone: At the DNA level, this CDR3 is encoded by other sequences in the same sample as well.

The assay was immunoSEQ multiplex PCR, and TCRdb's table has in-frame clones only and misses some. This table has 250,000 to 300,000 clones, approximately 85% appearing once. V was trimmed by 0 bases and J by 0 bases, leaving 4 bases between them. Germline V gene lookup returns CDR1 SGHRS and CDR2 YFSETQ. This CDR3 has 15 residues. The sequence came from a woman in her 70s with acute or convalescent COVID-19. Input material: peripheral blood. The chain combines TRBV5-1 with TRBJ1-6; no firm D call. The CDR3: CASSLASSYNSPLHF. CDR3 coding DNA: TGCGCCAGCAGCTTGGCGAGCTCCTATAATTCACCCCTCCACTTT.